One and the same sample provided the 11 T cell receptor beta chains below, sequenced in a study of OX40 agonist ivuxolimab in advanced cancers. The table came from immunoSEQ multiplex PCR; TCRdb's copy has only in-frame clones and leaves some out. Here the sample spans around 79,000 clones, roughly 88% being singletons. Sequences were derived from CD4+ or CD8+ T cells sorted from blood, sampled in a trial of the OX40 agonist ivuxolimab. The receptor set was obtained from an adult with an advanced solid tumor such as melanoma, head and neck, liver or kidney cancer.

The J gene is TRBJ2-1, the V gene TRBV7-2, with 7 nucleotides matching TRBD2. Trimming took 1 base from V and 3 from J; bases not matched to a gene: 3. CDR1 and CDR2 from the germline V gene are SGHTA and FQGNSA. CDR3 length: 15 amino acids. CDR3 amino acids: CASSLVREFYNEQFF. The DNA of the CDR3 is TGTGCCAGCAGCTTAGTGCGGGAGTTCTACAATGAGCAGTTCTTC.

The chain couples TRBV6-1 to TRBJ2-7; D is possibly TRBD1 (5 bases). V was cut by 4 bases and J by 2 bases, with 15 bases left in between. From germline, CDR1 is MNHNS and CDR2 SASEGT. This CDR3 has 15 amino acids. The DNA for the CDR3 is TGTGCCAGCAGTGCCGAACAGGTTCCCACCTACGAGCAGTACTTC. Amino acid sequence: CASSAEQVPTYEQYF.

CDR3 region: CSVEGDRAYEQYF. CDR3 DNA: TGCAGCGTTGAAGGAGACAGGGCCTACGAGCAGTACTTC. The V call is TRBV29-1, the J call TRBJ2-7, with 7 bases fitting TRBD1. V lost 1 base and J lost 2; bases outside the gene matches: 2. CDR1 SQVTM and CDR2 ANQGSEA come from the germline V gene. CDR3 length: 13 residues.

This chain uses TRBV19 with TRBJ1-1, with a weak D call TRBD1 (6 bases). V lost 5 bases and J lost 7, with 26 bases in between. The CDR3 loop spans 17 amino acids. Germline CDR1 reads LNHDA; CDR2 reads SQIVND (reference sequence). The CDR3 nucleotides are TGTGCCAGTAGTTTTCCCCGGACAGCGGATCTCATGGGTGAAGCTTTCTTT. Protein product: CASSFPRTADLMGEAFF.

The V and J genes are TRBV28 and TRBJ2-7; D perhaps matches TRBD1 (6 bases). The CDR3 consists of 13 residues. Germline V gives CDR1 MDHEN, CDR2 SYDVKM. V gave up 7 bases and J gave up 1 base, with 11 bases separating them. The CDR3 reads CASISGTSYEQYF. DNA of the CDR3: TGTGCCAGCATCTCCGGGACATCCTACGAGCAGTACTTC.

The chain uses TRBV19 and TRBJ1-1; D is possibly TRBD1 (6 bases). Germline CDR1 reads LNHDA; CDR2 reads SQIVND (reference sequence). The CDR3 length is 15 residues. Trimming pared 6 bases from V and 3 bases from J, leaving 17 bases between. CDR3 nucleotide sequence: TGTGCCAGTAGGGATTCAGGGGCAGGGGACACTGAAGCTTTCTTT. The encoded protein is CASRDSGAGDTEAFF.

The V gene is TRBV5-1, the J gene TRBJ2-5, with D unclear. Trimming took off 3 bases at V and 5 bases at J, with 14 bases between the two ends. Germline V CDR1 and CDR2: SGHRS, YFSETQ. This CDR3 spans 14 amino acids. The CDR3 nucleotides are TGCGCCAGCAGCTCACGTCCCGGCCGGGAGACCCAGTACTTC. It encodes CASSSRPGRETQYF.

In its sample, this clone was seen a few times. The CDR3 DNA sequence: TGTGCCTGGAGTGTACGTCAGGCTACTGAAGCTTTCTTT. As protein: CAWSVRQATEAFF. J is TRBJ1-1 and V is TRBV30; D is undetermined. The germline CDR1 and CDR2 sequences are GTSNPN and SVGIG (reference sequence). CDR3 length equals 13 residues. Trimming took 0 bases from V and 5 from J, leaving 10 bases between them.

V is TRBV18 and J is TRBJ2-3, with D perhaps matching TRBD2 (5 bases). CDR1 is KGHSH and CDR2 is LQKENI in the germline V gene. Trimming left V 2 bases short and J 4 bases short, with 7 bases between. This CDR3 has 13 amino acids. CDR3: CASSPGESDTQYF. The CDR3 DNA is TGTGCCAGCTCACCAGGGGAGTCAGATACGCAGTATTTT.

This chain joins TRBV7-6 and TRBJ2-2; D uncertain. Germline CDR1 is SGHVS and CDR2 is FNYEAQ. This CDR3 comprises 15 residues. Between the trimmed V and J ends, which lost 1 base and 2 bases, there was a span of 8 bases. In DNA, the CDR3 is TGTGCCAGCAGCTTAGGTGGCGGAAACACCGGGGAGCTGTTTTTT. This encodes CASSLGGGNTGELFF.

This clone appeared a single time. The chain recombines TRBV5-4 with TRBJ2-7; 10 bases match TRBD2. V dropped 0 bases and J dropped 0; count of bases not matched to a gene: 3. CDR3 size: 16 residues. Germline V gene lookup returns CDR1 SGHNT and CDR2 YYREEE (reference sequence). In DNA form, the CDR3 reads TGTGCCAGCAGCTTGGAGGCTAGCGGGAGCTCCTACGAGCAGTACTTC. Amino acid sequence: CASSLEASGSSYEQYF.